This TCR beta chain was captured by sequencing in a study of T cells in Graves' hyperthyroidism and ophthalmopathy. Germline CDR1 is SEHNR and CDR2 is FQNEAQ (reference sequence). The CDR3 covers 22 residues. V trimming: 7 bases; J trimming: 8 bases; junction bases outside the gene matches: 28. Authors of the study amplified TCR beta CDR3 regions from RNA transcripts. The TCR CDR3 first-round RT-PCR relied on the HTBI primer set. TCRdb re-called the multiplex PCR reads through MiXCR, storing one row per CDR3 protein. The profile shows nearly 600,000 distinct CDR3 sequences, around 14% of them singletons.

The sequenced sample consisted of blood. The clonotype was recovered from a woman in her late teens or twenties with Graves' ophthalmopathy. This chain uses TRBV7-9 with TRBJ2-1, with 14 bases fitting TRBD2. The CDR3 loop is CASIPRRRTTSGRAGTVYEQFF. The DNA for the CDR3 is TGTGCCAGCATCCCACGCCGGAGGACGACTAGCGGGAGGGCCGGTACTGTGTATGAGCAGTTCTTC.